This T cell receptor (beta chain) was sequenced in a study of blood T cell repertoires in COVID-19. Study information: Sample material is recorded as cDNA or gDNA derived from T cells, B-cell-depleted T cells, or PBMCs.

Across under 25 US areas, participants ranged in age from about 18 to 100 years. Participants were placed into cohorts based on the clinical history they reported. This clone was observed a single time. Original handling: Reference gene primer amplification in the assay estimated nucleated cell counts. Clones were sequenced by immunoSEQ multiplex PCR, and TCRdb holds only the in-frame ones, with some missing. From that table come the V and J calls and clone size; the DNA was used to work out D and trimming. The sample contains 300,000 to 500,000 clones, 88% of which appear only once. V lost 0 bases and J lost 13; bases outside the gene matches: 9. Germline CDR1 and CDR2: SGHDT and YYEEEE. The CDR3 is 13 residues long.

V and J are TRBV5-6 and TRBJ2-7; 8 bases agree with TRBD2. What was sequenced was PBMCs or T cells enriched from blood (not recorded which). The source is a woman under 40 with acute COVID-19. CDR3: CASSLVIGTRLYF. DNA for the CDR3: TGTGCCAGCAGCTTGGTTATTGGGACTAGGCTTTACTTC.